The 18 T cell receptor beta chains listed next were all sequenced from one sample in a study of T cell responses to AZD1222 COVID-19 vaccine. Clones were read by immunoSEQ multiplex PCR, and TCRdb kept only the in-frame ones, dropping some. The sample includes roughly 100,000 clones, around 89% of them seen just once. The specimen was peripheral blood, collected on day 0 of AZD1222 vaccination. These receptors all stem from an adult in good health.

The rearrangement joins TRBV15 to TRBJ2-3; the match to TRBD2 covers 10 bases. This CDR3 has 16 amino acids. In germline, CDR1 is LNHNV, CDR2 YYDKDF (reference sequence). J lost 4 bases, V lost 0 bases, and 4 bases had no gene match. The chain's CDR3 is CATSRDLAGVADTQYF. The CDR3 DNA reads TGTGCCACCAGCAGAGATCTAGCGGGAGTTGCAGATACGCAGTATTTT.

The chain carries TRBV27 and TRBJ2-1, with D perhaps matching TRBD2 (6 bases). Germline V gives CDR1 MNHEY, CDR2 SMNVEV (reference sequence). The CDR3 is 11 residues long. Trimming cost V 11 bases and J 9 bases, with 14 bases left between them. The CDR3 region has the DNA TGTGCCCCAAGAGGGGAGGTTGAGCAGTTCTTC. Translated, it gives CAPRGEVEQFF.

The CDR3 region has the DNA TGTGCCAGCAGTCCGACAGGGCAGAGCACTGAAGCTTTCTTT. Protein product: CASSPTGQSTEAFF. The chain has TRBV28 and TRBJ1-1, with 7 bases that match TRBD1. The germline V gene encodes CDR1 MDHEN and CDR2 SYDVKM. Germline trimming cut 5 bases from V and 4 bases from J; bases unmatched to any gene: 7. CDR3 length equals 14 residues.

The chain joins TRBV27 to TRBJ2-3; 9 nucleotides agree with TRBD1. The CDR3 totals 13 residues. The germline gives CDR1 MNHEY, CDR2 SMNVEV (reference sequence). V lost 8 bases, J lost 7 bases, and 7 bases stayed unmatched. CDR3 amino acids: CASGRTGENTQYF. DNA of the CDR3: TGTGCCAGCGGTAGGACAGGGGAGAATACGCAGTATTTT.

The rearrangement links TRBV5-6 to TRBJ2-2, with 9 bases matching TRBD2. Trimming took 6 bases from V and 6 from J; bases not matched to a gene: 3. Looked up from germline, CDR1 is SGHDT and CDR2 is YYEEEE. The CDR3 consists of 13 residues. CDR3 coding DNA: TGTGCCAGCATAGCGGGGGAGCCCGGGGAGCTGTTTTTT. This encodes CASIAGEPGELFF.

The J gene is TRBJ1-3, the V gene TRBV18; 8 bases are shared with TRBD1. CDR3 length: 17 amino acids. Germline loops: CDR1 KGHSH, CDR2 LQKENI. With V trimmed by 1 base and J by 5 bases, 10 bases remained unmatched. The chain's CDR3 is CASSPLNGQGGRNTIYF. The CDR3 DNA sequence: TGTGCCAGCTCACCACTTAACGGACAGGGAGGAAGAAACACCATATATTTT.

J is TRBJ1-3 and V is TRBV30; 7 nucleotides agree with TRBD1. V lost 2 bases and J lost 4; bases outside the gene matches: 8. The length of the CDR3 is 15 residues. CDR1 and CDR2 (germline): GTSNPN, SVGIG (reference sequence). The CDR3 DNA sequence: TGTGCCTGGAGTCATACAGGGGTTGGAGGAAACACCATATATTTT. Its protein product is CAWSHTGVGGNTIYF.

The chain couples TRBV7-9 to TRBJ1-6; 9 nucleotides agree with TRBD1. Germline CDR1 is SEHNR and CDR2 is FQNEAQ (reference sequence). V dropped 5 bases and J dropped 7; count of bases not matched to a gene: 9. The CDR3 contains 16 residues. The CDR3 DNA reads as TGTGCCAGCAGCGCTCAACAGGGGGCTTGGAATTCACCCCTCCACTTT. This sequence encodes CASSAQQGAWNSPLHF. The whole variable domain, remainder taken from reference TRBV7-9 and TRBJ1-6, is DTGVSQNPRHKITKRGQNVTFRCDPISEHNRLYWYRQTLGQGPEFLTYFQNEAQLEKSRLLSDRFSAERPKGSFSTLEIQRTEQGDSAMYLCASSAQQGAWNSPLHFGNGTRLTVT.

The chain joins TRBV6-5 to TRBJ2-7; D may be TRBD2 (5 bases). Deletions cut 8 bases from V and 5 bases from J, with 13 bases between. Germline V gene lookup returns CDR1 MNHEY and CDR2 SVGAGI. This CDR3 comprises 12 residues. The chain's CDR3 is CASANKGDEQYF. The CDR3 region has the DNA TGTGCCAGCGCAAACAAGGGAGACGAGCAGTACTTC.

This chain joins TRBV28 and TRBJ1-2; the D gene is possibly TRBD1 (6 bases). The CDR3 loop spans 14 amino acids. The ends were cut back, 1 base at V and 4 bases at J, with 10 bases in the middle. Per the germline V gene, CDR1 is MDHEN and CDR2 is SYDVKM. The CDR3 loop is CASSLSQGSYGYTF. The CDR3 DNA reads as TGTGCCAGCAGTTTATCACAGGGATCCTATGGCTACACCTTC.

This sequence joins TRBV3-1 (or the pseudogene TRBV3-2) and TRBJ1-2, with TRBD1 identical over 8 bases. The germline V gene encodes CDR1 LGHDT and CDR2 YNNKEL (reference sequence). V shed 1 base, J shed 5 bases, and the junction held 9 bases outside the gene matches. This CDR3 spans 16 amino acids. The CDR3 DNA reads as TGTGCCAGCAGCCAAGGGACAGGGTTATCTGGGTATGGCTACACCTTC. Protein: CASSQGTGLSGYGYTF.

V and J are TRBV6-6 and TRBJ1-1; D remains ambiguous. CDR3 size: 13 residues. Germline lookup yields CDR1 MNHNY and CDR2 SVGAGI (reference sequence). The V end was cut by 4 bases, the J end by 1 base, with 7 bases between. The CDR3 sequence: CASSSVKNTEAFF. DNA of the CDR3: TGTGCCAGCAGTTCTGTGAAGAACACTGAAGCTTTCTTT.

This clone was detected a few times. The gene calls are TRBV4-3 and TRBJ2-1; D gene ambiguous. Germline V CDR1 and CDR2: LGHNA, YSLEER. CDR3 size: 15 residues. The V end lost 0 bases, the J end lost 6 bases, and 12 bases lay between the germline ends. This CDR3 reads CASSQDGNRLNEQFF. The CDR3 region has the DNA TGCGCCAGCAGCCAAGATGGTAACAGACTCAATGAGCAGTTCTTC.

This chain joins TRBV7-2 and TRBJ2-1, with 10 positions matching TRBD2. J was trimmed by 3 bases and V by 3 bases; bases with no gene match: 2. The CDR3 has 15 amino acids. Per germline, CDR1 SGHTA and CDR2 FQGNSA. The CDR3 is CASSFTSGVYNEQFF. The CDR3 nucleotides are TGTGCCAGCAGCTTTACTAGCGGGGTCTACAATGAGCAGTTCTTC.

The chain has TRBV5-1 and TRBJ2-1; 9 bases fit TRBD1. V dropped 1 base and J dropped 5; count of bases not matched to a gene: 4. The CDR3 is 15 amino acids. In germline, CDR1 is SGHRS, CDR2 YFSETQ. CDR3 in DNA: TGCGCCAGCAGCTTGTCGGGACAGGGTCACAATGAGCAGTTCTTC. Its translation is CASSLSGQGHNEQFF.

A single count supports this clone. CDR3 sequence (DNA): TGTGCCAGCTCCGGACAGGAGGGCGAGCAGTACTTC. It codes for CASSGQEGEQYF. The chain couples TRBV18 to TRBJ2-7; tentative D call: TRBD1 (7 bases). The CDR3 length is 12 residues. Germline V CDR1 and CDR2: KGHSH, LQKENI. V lost 6 bases and J lost 6, with 12 bases in between.

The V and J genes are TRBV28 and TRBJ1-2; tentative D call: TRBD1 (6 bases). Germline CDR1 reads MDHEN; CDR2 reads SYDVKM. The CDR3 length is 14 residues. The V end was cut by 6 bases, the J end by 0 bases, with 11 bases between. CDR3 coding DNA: TGTGCCAGCAGGTCTCAGGGGCCTAACTATGGCTACACCTTC. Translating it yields CASRSQGPNYGYTF.

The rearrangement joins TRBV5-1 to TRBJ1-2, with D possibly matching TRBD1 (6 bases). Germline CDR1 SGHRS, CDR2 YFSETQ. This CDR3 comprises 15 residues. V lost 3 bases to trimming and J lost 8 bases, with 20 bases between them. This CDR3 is CASSYDVGGGPGYTF. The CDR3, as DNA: TGCGCCAGCAGCTATGACGTAGGCGGGGGCCCAGGCTACACCTTC.